This TCR beta chain was sequenced for a study of blood T cell repertoires in COVID-19. Study summary: PBMCs, B-cell-depleted T cells, or T cells provided the cDNA or gDNA that made up the material.

The CDR3 is 17 amino acids. With 2 bases removed from V and 1 base from J, the gap between germline ends came to 17 bases. The V gene's germline CDR1 is SNHLY and CDR2 FYNNEI. In the source study's methods: Nucleated cell number was recorded as an estimate derived from reference gene primer amplification. The table came from immunoSEQ multiplex PCR; TCRdb's copy has only in-frame clones and leaves some out. Clonal size and the V and J genes are those of that table, whereas D and trimming came from the DNA. This sample has about 83,000 clones, with around 87% found just once. What was sequenced was peripheral blood. The V call is TRBV2, the J call TRBJ1-1, with unresolved D. The clonotype was recovered from an older man with active or convalescent COVID-19. CDR3 nucleotides: TGTGCCAGCAGTGAACACAGAGCCCGGTATGGGAACACTGAAGCTTTCTTT. This encodes CASSEHRARYGNTEAFF.